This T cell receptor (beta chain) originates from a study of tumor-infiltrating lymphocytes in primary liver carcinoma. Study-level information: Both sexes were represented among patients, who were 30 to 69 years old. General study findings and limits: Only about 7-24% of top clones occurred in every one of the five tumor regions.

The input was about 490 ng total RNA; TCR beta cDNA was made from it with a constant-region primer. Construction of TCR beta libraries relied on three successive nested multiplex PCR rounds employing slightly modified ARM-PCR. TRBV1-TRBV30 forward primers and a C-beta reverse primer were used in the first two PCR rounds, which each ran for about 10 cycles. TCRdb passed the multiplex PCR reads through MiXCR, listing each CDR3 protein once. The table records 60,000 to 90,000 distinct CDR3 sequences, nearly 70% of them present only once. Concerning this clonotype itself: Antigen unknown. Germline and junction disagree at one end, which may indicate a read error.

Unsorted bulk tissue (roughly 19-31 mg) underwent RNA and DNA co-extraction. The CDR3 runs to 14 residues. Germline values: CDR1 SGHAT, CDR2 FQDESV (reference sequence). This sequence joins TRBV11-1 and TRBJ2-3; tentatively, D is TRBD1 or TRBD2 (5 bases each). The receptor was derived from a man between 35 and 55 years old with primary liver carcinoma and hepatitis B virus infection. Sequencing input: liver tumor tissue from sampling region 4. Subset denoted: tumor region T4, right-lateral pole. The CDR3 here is CASARGAGTDTQYF. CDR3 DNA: TGTGCCAGCGCGAGGGGAGCTGGCACAGATACGCAATATTTT.